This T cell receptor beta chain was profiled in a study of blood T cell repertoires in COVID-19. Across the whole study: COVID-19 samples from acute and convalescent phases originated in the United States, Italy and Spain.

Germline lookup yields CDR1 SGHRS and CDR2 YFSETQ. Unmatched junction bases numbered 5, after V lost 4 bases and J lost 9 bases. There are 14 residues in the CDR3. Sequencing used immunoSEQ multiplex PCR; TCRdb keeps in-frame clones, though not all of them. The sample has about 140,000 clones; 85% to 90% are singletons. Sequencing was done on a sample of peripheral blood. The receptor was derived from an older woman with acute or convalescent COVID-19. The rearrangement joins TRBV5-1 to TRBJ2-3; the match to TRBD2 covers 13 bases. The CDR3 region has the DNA TGCGCCAGCAGCCCCGGGACTAGCGGGGAAACGCAGTATTTT. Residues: CASSPGTSGETQYF.